The T cell receptor (beta chain) under discussion was sequenced for a study of control samples from healthy donors and cancer patients. Profiling relied on immunoSEQ multiplex PCR, and the TCRdb table lists in-frame clones only, not all of them. The table includes roughly 98,000 clones, approximately 78% detected once. The sequenced material came from blood. The source of this sequence is a woman in her sixties or seventies in good health.

For the CDR3, the DNA is TGTGCCAGCAGCCAAGAACTTAGCGGAAGCTCCTACAATGAGCAGTTCTTC. Its protein product is CASSQELSGSSYNEQFF. The rearrangement joins TRBV4-2 to TRBJ2-1; tentatively, D is TRBD2 (6 bases). The V gene lost 0 bases and the J gene lost 0 bases, with 12 bases spanning the gap. Germline V gene data show CDR1 as LGHNA and CDR2 as YNFKEQ. The CDR3 sequence is 17 residues long.